These 26 T cell receptor beta chains share one sample of origin, sequenced in a study of Ad26.COV2.S vaccination and SARS-CoV-2 variants. The table came from immunoSEQ multiplex PCR; TCRdb's copy has only in-frame clones and leaves some out. This table holds hundreds of thousands of clones, 92% found once. The source was peripheral blood, collected after recovery from COVID-19. The receptors derive from a human donor who had recovered from COVID-19.

The chain couples TRBV10-3 to TRBJ2-1, with 11 positions matching TRBD2. This CDR3 is 15 amino acids long. Germline CDR1 reads ENHRY; CDR2 reads SYGVKD. J gave up 7 bases and V 6 bases, and 8 bases lay outside the gene matches. The CDR3: CAIRYSSGGLNEQFF. Written as DNA, the CDR3 is TGTGCCATCAGGTACTCTAGCGGGGGGTTAAATGAGCAGTTCTTC.

Regarding this clone: The same CDR3 also results from other DNA sequences found in this sample. Here the CDR3 reads CASSDQGRYNEQFF. The CDR3 DNA reads TGTGCCAGCAGTGACCAGGGGAGGTACAATGAGCAGTTCTTC. The chain has TRBV6-2 or TRBV6-3 and TRBJ2-1; either TRBD1 or TRBD2 may fit D (6 bases each). The germline V gene has CDR1 MNHEY and CDR2 SVGEGT. V shed 5 bases and J shed 4 bases, with 12 bases lying between them. The CDR3 extends over 14 amino acids.

This rearrangement joins TRBV6-2 or TRBV6-3 to TRBJ1-6; TRBD1 is a possible D gene (6 bases). V lost 1 base and J lost 7, with 20 bases in between. Germline loops: CDR1 MNHEY, CDR2 SVGEGT. The CDR3 loop spans 18 amino acids. CDR3 bases: TGTGCCAGCAGTTACTGGGGGTCTACAGGGACGTCCAATTCACCCCTCCACTTT. Its translation is CASSYWGSTGTSNSPLHF.

The J gene is TRBJ1-1, the V gene TRBV6-5; 7 nucleotides line up with TRBD1. J gave up 5 bases and V 2 bases, and 2 bases lay outside the gene matches. Germline CDR1 MNHEY, CDR2 SVGAGI. There are 13 residues in the CDR3. CDR3 region: CASSYRGPTEAFF. Here the CDR3 DNA reads TGTGCCAGCAGTTACAGGGGGCCAACTGAAGCTTTCTTT.

The chain uses TRBV19 and TRBJ2-7; 7 bases map to TRBD1. With 3 bases clipped from V and 3 bases from J, the junction kept 2 bases outside the gene matches. This CDR3 is built from 13 residues. Per germline, CDR1 LNHDA and CDR2 SQIVND (reference sequence). Written as DNA, the CDR3 is TGTGCCAGTAGTATTGACAGGGACTACGAGCAGTACTTC. Translation gives CASSIDRDYEQYF.

This clone was counted a single time. The chain carries TRBV7-2 and TRBJ2-3; TRBD1 aligns across 8 bases. After removal of 1 base from V and 14 bases from J, the junction contained 17 bases not matched to a gene. Germline CDR1 SGHTA, CDR2 FQGNSA. The CDR3 loop spans 16 amino acids. The CDR3 DNA is TGTGCCAGCAGCTTAGGGACAGGGTTTTTGAATTCCCCGGTGTATTTT. This gives the protein CASSLGTGFLNSPVYF. The full variable domain, rest sourced from reference TRBV7-2 and TRBJ2-3, is GAGVSQSPSNKVTEKGKDVELRCDPISGHTALYWYRQSLGQGLEFLIYFQGNSAPDKSGLPSDRFSAERTGGSVSTLTIQRTQQEDSAVYLCASSLGTGFLNSPVYFGPGTRLTVL.

This clone has a handful of counts. The V and J genes are TRBV19 and TRBJ2-3; no firm D call. V was trimmed by 0 bases and J by 0 bases, leaving 10 bases between them. CDR1 LNHDA and CDR2 SQIVND come from the germline V gene (reference sequence). This CDR3 is 16 amino acids long. The CDR3 is CASSIDIGSSTDTQYF. CDR3 bases: TGTGCCAGTAGTATAGATATAGGATCTAGCACAGATACGCAGTATTTT. The full variable domain, completed using reference TRBV19 and TRBJ2-3, is DGGITQSPKYLFRKEGQNVTLSCEQNLNHDAMYWYRQDPGQGLRLIYYSQIVNDFQKGDIAEGYSVSREKKESFPLTVTSAQKNPTAFYLCASSIDIGSSTDTQYFGPGTRLTVL.

The chain employs TRBV20-1 and TRBJ2-7; D possibly corresponds to TRBD2 (5 bases). The V end was cut by 6 bases, the J end by 5 bases, with 11 bases between. Germline V gives CDR1 DFQATT, CDR2 SNEGSKA (reference sequence). The CDR3 runs 11 residues. CDR3: CSAPSYHEQYF. The CDR3 DNA reads as TGCAGTGCCCCTAGCTACCACGAGCAGTACTTC.

The rearrangement joins TRBV5-5 to TRBJ2-7; TRBD1 aligns across 7 bases. The J segment lost 3 bases and the V segment lost 2 bases, leaving 14 bases of the junction unmatched. CDR1 and CDR2 (germline): SGHKS, YYEKEE (reference sequence). The CDR3 is made up of 17 amino acids. DNA for the CDR3: TGTGCCAGCAGCTTCTGGTTGGATTTGGGACAGAACTACGAGCAGTACTTC. As protein: CASSFWLDLGQNYEQYF.

As for this clone: The same CDR3 arises from other DNA sequences in this sample as well. This chain links TRBV7-3 with TRBJ1-6; maybe TRBD1 (5 bases). This CDR3 comprises 15 residues. V gave up 1 base and J gave up 4 bases, with 8 bases separating them. Per germline, CDR1 SGHTA and CDR2 FQGTGA. The CDR3 region has the DNA TGTGCCAGCAGCTTAAATACAGGATATAATTCACCCCTCCACTTT. Its protein product is CASSLNTGYNSPLHF.

The rearrangement joins TRBV6-5 to TRBJ1-5; D remains ambiguous. CDR3 length: 13 amino acids. Trimming stripped 5 bases from V and 5 bases from J, with 10 bases between. Germline CDR1 MNHEY, CDR2 SVGAGI. The CDR3 DNA sequence: TGTGCCAGCAGTCCCGGGAGGGATCAGCCCCAGCATTTT. It encodes CASSPGRDQPQHF.

This chain uses TRBV9 with TRBJ2-2; 9 bases map to TRBD1. The ends lost 7 bases at V and 7 bases at J; junction bases unmatched: 5. Germline CDR1 is SGDLS and CDR2 is YYNGEE. The CDR3 loop spans 13 amino acids. DNA of the CDR3: TGTGCCAGCGCACAGGGGGCCAACGGGGAGCTGTTTTTT. Translation gives CASAQGANGELFF.

The rearrangement uses TRBV25-1 and TRBJ2-2; D may be TRBD1 (6 bases). Per the germline V gene, CDR1 is MGHDK and CDR2 is SYGVNS. The CDR3 is 16 residues long. Trimming pared 4 bases from V and 7 bases from J, leaving 19 bases between. The DNA of the CDR3 is TGTGCCAGCAGTGGGGGACAAGGCCCGTTTCACGGGGAGCTGTTTTTT. Translated, it gives CASSGGQGPFHGELFF.

The J gene is TRBJ1-2, the V gene TRBV15; D might be TRBD1 (5 bases). There are 14 residues in the CDR3. V was shortened by 5 bases and J by 5 bases, with 15 bases between the two germline ends. Germline V CDR1 and CDR2: LNHNV, YYDKDF (reference sequence). CDR3: CATSDFRGNYGYTF. The DNA of the CDR3 is TGTGCCACCAGCGATTTCCGGGGGAATTATGGCTACACCTTC.

The J gene is TRBJ2-5, the V gene TRBV27, with 8 positions matching TRBD2. After removal of 3 bases from V and 5 bases from J, the junction contained 8 bases not matched to a gene. CDR3 length: 15 amino acids. The V gene's germline CDR1 is MNHEY and CDR2 SMNVEV (reference sequence). DNA of the CDR3: TGTGCCAGCAGTTTTAAAGCGGGGGAACCGGAGACCCAGTACTTC. Translated, it gives CASSFKAGEPETQYF.

The chain is built from TRBV14 and TRBJ1-2, with D perhaps TRBD1 (5 bases). The CDR3 spans 21 residues. V lost 0 bases and J lost 2, with 28 bases in between. Per the germline V gene, CDR1 is SGHDN and CDR2 is FVKESK. As DNA, the CDR3 is TGTGCCAGCAGCCAAGAAAGGAGGGGTGGCCTTACTCCACGAGGAAACTATGGCTACACCTTC. Protein product: CASSQERRGGLTPRGNYGYTF. Complete variable domain (other parts from reference TRBV14 and TRBJ1-2): EAGVTQFPSHSVIEKGQTVTLRCDPISGHDNLYWYRRVMGKEIKFLLHFVKESKQDESGMPNNRFLAERTGGTYSTLKVQPAELEDSGVYFCASSQERRGGLTPRGNYGYTFGSGTRLTVV.

In this sample, this clone turned up once. The chain couples TRBV4-3 to TRBJ2-1; D tentatively fits TRBD1 or TRBD2 (5 bases each). The V gene lost 2 bases and the J gene lost 7 bases, with 21 bases spanning the gap. The CDR3 has 17 residues. Germline CDR1 reads LGHNA; CDR2 reads YSLEER. The CDR3 DNA sequence: TGCGCCAGCAGCCAACGTCAGGTCCGGGACCCGATGAATGAGCAGTTCTTC. Translation: CASSQRQVRDPMNEQFF.

Points on this clone: Germline and junction disagree at one end, which may indicate a read error. The chain combines TRBV6-1 with TRBJ2-7; D remains unclear. Per germline, CDR1 MNHNS and CDR2 SASEGT. The CDR3 runs to 13 residues. The CDR3 reads CASSQAPSKGQYF. CDR3 coding DNA: TGTGCCAGCAGTCAAGCCCCCTCTAAGGGGCAGTACTTC.

V gene TRBV9 combines with J gene TRBJ2-3; 7 bases map to TRBD1. With V trimmed by 4 bases and J by 6 bases, 11 bases remained unmatched. Germline assignment: CDR1 SGDLS and CDR2 YYNGEE. This CDR3 has 15 amino acids. The CDR3 DNA reads as TGTGCCAGCAGCCCCGGGACAGATCCCCCCGATACGCAGTATTTT. Protein: CASSPGTDPPDTQYF.

The rearrangement links TRBV18 to TRBJ1-6; D uncertain. The CDR3 is 15 amino acids. CDR1 is KGHSH, CDR2 LQKENI, per germline. The V and J ends lost 3 bases and 0 bases respectively, with 6 bases between them. CDR3 protein: CASSPKSSYNSPLHF. CDR3 coding DNA: TGTGCCAGCTCACCGAAAAGCTCCTATAATTCACCCCTCCACTTT.

This clone occurred once. As DNA, the CDR3 is TGTGCCATCAGAGGGACAGGGGGATACTCACCCCTCCACTTT. Protein: CAIRGTGGYSPLHF. The J gene is TRBJ1-6, the V gene TRBV10-3; TRBD1 agrees at 11 bases. CDR1 and CDR2 (germline): ENHRY, SYGVKD. CDR3 length: 14 amino acids. Unmatched junction bases numbered 5, after V lost 6 bases and J lost 10 bases.

This rearrangement joins TRBV6-2 or TRBV6-3 to TRBJ2-5, with unresolved D. The CDR3 has 14 residues. Germline V gives CDR1 MNHEY, CDR2 SVGEGT. Trimming left V 5 bases short and J 1 base short, with 11 bases between. The CDR3 spells CASSMLAVQETQYF. CDR3 nucleotide sequence: TGTGCCAGCAGTATGTTGGCAGTCCAAGAGACCCAGTACTTC.

This clone appeared once. The V and J genes are TRBV5-4 and TRBJ2-5; weak D call: TRBD1 (6 bases). The ends were cut back, 0 bases at V and 0 bases at J, with 6 bases in the middle. The CDR3 has 14 residues. CDR1 SGHNT and CDR2 YYREEE come from the germline V gene (reference sequence). The CDR3 bases are TGTGCCAGCAGCTTGGCAGGGGACCAAGAGACCCAGTACTTC. Protein: CASSLAGDQETQYF.

Note on this clone: Other DNA sequences in the same sample also yield this CDR3. This chain links TRBV13 with TRBJ1-2; D might be TRBD1 (5 bases). V lost 0 bases and J 8 bases, leaving 7 bases between the germline ends. The CDR3 sequence is 12 residues long. Germline lookup yields CDR1 PRHDT and CDR2 FYEKMQ (reference sequence). The CDR3 sequence: CASSLGGDGYTF. Written as DNA, the CDR3 is TGTGCCAGCAGCTTAGGGGGGGACGGCTACACCTTC.

The chain joins TRBV10-2 to TRBJ2-7, with D hard to call. Germline V CDR1 and CDR2: WSHSY, SAAADI. Trimming stripped 3 bases from V and 2 bases from J, with 11 bases between. The CDR3 has 14 amino acids. The CDR3 DNA reads TGCGCCAGCAGTGAATTGGCAGTCACCTACGAGCAGTACTTC. Translated, it gives CASSELAVTYEQYF.

V usage is TRBV7-8 and J usage is TRBJ2-5; TRBD2 matches 12 bases. The CDR3 loop spans 15 amino acids. Germline CDR1 is SGHVS and CDR2 is FQNEAQ. V lost 5 bases to trimming and J lost 2 bases; unmatched junction nucleotides: 3. The DNA of the CDR3 is TGTGCCAGCAGCAGAGGGACTAGCGGGCAAGAGACCCAGTACTTC. Amino acids: CASSRGTSGQETQYF.